This record looks at one TCR beta chain sequence and its context. The entry originates in a study of blood T cells in healthy people across ages. Donors were systemically healthy Caucasian individuals from Russia aged roughly 6 to 95 years. The CDR3 runs 14 residues. Trimming took 5 bases from V and 7 from J, leaving 18 bases between them. Per germline, CDR1 KGHSH and CDR2 LQKENI. A J-beta primer mix and a sample-barcoded 5' primer were used in a second PCR of roughly 6 to 12 cycles. TCRdb re-called the 5' RACE reads through MiXCR, storing one row per CDR3 protein. The sample has fewer than 800,000 distinct CDR3 sequences, roughly 25% seen once. The data also belong to a second study, concerning T cells of mothers and their children.

The material sequenced was blood. This rearrangement joins TRBV18 to TRBJ2-7; a weak D match, TRBD1 (5 bases). The receptor was isolated from a boy under 18 in good health. CDR3 sequence reads: CASSKSGIYEEQYF. CDR3 sequence (DNA): TGTGCCAGCTCAAAGTCAGGGATATACGAGGAGCAGTACTTC.